The source of this T cell receptor beta chain is a study of blood T cell repertoires in COVID-19. The method was immunoSEQ multiplex PCR; TCRdb's version includes in-frame clones alone and lacks a portion of them. The sample yields 540,000 or so clones, roughly nine tenths seen once. V lost 1 base, J lost 4 bases, and 6 bases stayed unmatched. CDR1 and CDR2 from the germline V gene are SGDLS and YYNGEE. The CDR3 has 15 residues. The specimen was peripheral blood. This TCR came from a woman between 45 and 60 years old with COVID-19, enrolled during active disease. This chain joins TRBV9 and TRBJ2-5; 8 bases align to TRBD2. CDR3 DNA sequence: TGTGCCAGCAGCGTATCAGGCGGGGGGCGAGAGACCCAGTACTTC. It translates to CASSVSGGGRETQYF.